A single sample is the source of the 27 T cell receptor beta chains below, sequenced in a study of T cell responses to AZD1222 COVID-19 vaccine. Profiling relied on immunoSEQ multiplex PCR, and the TCRdb table lists in-frame clones only, not all of them. Of over 50,000 clones listed, 89% are singletons. This material consisted of peripheral blood, taken 28 days after the second AZD1222 dose. Every receptor here comes from an adult who received the AZD1222 COVID-19 vaccine.

The chain carries TRBV19 and TRBJ1-3; no clear D. The CDR3 loop spans 13 amino acids. The V end was cut by 4 bases, the J end by 4 bases, with 8 bases between. Germline V gene lookup returns CDR1 LNHDA and CDR2 SQIVND (reference sequence). This CDR3 reads CASSTGKGNTIYF. In DNA, the CDR3 is TGTGCCAGTAGTACAGGCAAAGGAAACACCATATATTTT.

Remarks on this clone: The junction departs from germline at one end; a sequencing error may be responsible. The rearrangement links TRBV7-3 to TRBJ2-3; TRBD2 might be the D (5 bases). Germline V gives CDR1 SGHTA, CDR2 FQGTGA. This CDR3 has 14 amino acids. CDR3 sequence: CASSLNGGADTQYF. The CDR3 nucleotides are TGTGCCAGCAGTTTAAATGGAGGAGCAGATACGCAGTATTTT.

This chain connects TRBV21-1 to TRBJ2-3; the table's TRBD2 call for D was not verified on the DNA. TRBV21-1 is noted as a pseudogene. The CDR3 consists of 16 residues. CDR3 loop: CASSKSSGAPTDTQYF. The CDR3 nucleotides read TGTGCCAGCAGCAAGAGTAGCGGGGCCCCCACAGATACGCAGTATTTT.

The V and J genes are TRBV9 and TRBJ2-5; D is perhaps TRBD2 (5 bases). The CDR3 is 15 amino acids. The germline CDR1 and CDR2 sequences are SGDLS and YYNGEE. Trimming removed 0 bases from V and 4 bases from J, with 13 bases in between. CDR3 protein: CASSVAGLARETQYF. CDR3 sequence (DNA): TGTGCCAGCAGCGTAGCCGGGTTAGCGAGAGAGACCCAGTACTTC.

The chain has TRBV9 and TRBJ2-1, with unresolved D. Trimming stripped 3 bases from V and 5 bases from J, with 6 bases between. This CDR3 contains 12 residues. CDR1 is SGDLS, CDR2 YYNGEE, per germline. The CDR3 region is CASSARDNEQFF. Here the CDR3 DNA reads TGTGCCAGCAGCGCACGAGACAATGAGCAGTTCTTC.

DNA for the CDR3: TGTGCCAGCAGCCTTTGGGGGGAGGGTATCAATGAGCAGTTCTTC. Encoded protein: CASSLWGEGINEQFF. The genes are TRBV11-2 and TRBJ2-1; 7 positions agree with TRBD2. CDR1 and CDR2 (germline): SGHAT, FQNNGV. V was clipped by 5 bases and J by 6 bases; unmatched bases: 10. The CDR3 covers 15 residues.

In DNA, the CDR3 is TGCAGCGTTGGAACAGGGGTAGATCAGCCCCAGCATTTT. Translated, it gives CSVGTGVDQPQHF. The rearrangement joins TRBV29-1 to TRBJ1-5, with 7 positions matching TRBD1. Germline-derived CDR1 and CDR2 are SQVTM and ANQGSEA. CDR3 length: 13 residues. V was clipped by 4 bases and J by 5 bases; unmatched bases: 5.

The chain is built from TRBV7-9 and TRBJ1-2; a possible D gene is TRBD1 (5 bases). V was pared by 5 bases and J by 5 bases, with 18 bases between. Per the germline V gene, CDR1 is SEHNR and CDR2 is FQNEAQ (reference sequence). CDR3 length: 15 residues. As DNA, the CDR3 is TGTGCCAGCAGCCCAATAGGCTGGGGGGAGTATGGCTACACCTTC. It codes for CASSPIGWGEYGYTF.

The table lists this clone with a few counts. This sequence joins TRBV24-1 and TRBJ1-5, with D possibly matching TRBD1 (6 bases). The ends were cut back, 7 bases at V and 7 bases at J, with 16 bases in the middle. The CDR3 runs 14 residues. The V gene's germline CDR1 is KGHDR and CDR2 SFDVKD. This CDR3 is CATSPRDNRQPQHF. CDR3 DNA: TGTGCCACCAGCCCCCGGGACAACAGGCAGCCCCAGCATTTT.

The chain recombines TRBV6-5 with TRBJ2-1; 7 nucleotides match TRBD2. The germline V gene has CDR1 MNHEY and CDR2 SVGAGI. CDR3 size: 15 residues. Losses at the gene ends were 8 bases for V and 3 bases for J; bases not matched to a gene: 10. This CDR3 is CASAWGLADYNEQFF. CDR3 in DNA: TGTGCCAGCGCCTGGGGTCTAGCGGACTACAATGAGCAGTTCTTC.

V gene TRBV25-1 combines with J gene TRBJ2-7; D may be TRBD1 (5 bases). Germline V CDR1 and CDR2: MGHDK, SYGVNS. This CDR3 is built from 12 residues. The germline V and J ends were trimmed by 4 bases and 3 bases, with 7 bases remaining between them. DNA of the CDR3: TGTGCCAGCAGTGGACAGCTCTACGAGCAGTACTTC. Translation: CASSGQLYEQYF.

The J gene is TRBJ1-3, the V gene TRBV2, with a tentative D call TRBD1 (6 bases). The CDR3 has 15 amino acids. Trimming cost V 1 base and J 3 bases, with 10 bases left between them. Germline V gives CDR1 SNHLY, CDR2 FYNNEI. As DNA, the CDR3 is TGTGCCAGCAGTGAAGTCGAGGGGGTTGGAAACACCATATATTTT. Its translation is CASSEVEGVGNTIYF.

V gene TRBV5-1 combines with J gene TRBJ1-6; 11 nucleotides line up with TRBD1. The CDR3 spans 15 residues. V lost 4 bases and J lost 7; bases outside the gene matches: 4. Germline-derived CDR1 and CDR2 are SGHRS and YFSETQ. In DNA form, the CDR3 reads TGCGCCAGCAGCCAGGGGACAGGGGGGAATTCACCCCTCCACTTT. Protein: CASSQGTGGNSPLHF.

The chain carries TRBV4-3 and TRBJ2-7; D gene unclear. The CDR3 covers 15 residues. CDR1 is LGHNA, CDR2 YSLEER, per germline. Trimming took 0 bases from V and 3 from J, leaving 12 bases between them. The CDR3 loop is CASSQEKNGLYEQYF. The CDR3 nucleotides read TGCGCCAGCAGCCAAGAAAAAAACGGTCTCTACGAGCAGTACTTC.

The CDR3 sequence: CASSLVTGGLEKLFF. CDR3 bases: TGTGCCAGCAGCTTAGTGACAGGGGGCTTGGAAAAACTGTTTTTT. The chain links TRBV11-2 to TRBJ1-4; 10 bases fit TRBD1. This CDR3 region has 15 residues. After removal of 1 base from V and 8 bases from J, the junction contained 4 bases not matched to a gene. Germline CDR1 and CDR2: SGHAT and FQNNGV.

V and J are TRBV18 and TRBJ2-2; no reliable D call. The CDR3 loop spans 15 amino acids. Germline V gene lookup returns CDR1 KGHSH and CDR2 LQKENI. V lost 5 bases to trimming and J lost 3 bases, with 13 bases between them. Here the CDR3 reads CASSSVPTDTGELFF. The CDR3 nucleotides are TGTGCCAGCTCATCGGTCCCGACTGACACCGGGGAGCTGTTTTTT.

This sequence joins TRBV30 and TRBJ2-1; 7 bases are a match to TRBD2. The J segment lost 8 bases and the V segment lost 0 bases, leaving 10 bases of the junction unmatched. In germline, CDR1 is GTSNPN, CDR2 SVGIG (reference sequence). The CDR3 spans 15 residues. The CDR3 spells CAWSVGVAGRDEQFF. The CDR3 bases are TGTGCCTGGAGTGTAGGGGTAGCGGGTCGGGATGAGCAGTTCTTC.

The genes are TRBV7-9 and TRBJ2-7; 7 bases match TRBD1. The germline gives CDR1 SEHNR, CDR2 FQNEAQ (reference sequence). Losses at the gene ends were 3 bases for V and 1 base for J; bases not matched to a gene: 3. The CDR3 has 14 amino acids. The DNA of the CDR3 is TGTGCCAGCAGCTTCGGACAGGCGTCCTACGAGCAGTACTTC. It encodes CASSFGQASYEQYF. Full variable domain (rest looked up from reference TRBV7-9 and TRBJ2-7): DTGVSQNPRHKITKRGQNVTFRCDPISEHNRLYWYRQTLGQGPEFLTYFQNEAQLEKSRLLSDRFSAERPKGSFSTLEIQRTEQGDSAMYLCASSFGQASYEQYFGPGTRLTVT.

The rearrangement uses TRBV5-1 and TRBJ1-2; D is undetermined. Germline V gene sequence: CDR1 SGHRS, CDR2 YFSETQ. V was pared by 4 bases and J by 4 bases, with 17 bases between. This CDR3 spans 15 amino acids. The CDR3 coding sequence is TGCGCCAGCAGCCCCGAAGGAGGGTTTGGCTATGGCTACACCTTC. Residues: CASSPEGGFGYGYTF. Looking up the rest from reference TRBV5-1 and TRBJ1-2 gives the full variable domain: KAGVTQTPRYLIKTRGQQVTLSCSPISGHRSVSWYQQTPGQGLQFLFEYFSETQRNKGNFPGRFSGRQFSNSRSEMNVSTLELGDSALYLCASSPEGGFGYGYTFGSGTRLTVV.

V usage is TRBV19 and J usage is TRBJ1-6; possible D gene TRBD1, 6 bases. The germline V gene encodes CDR1 LNHDA and CDR2 SQIVND (reference sequence). This CDR3 has 15 amino acids. The germline V and J ends were trimmed by 3 bases and 5 bases, with 11 bases remaining between them. The CDR3 DNA is TGTGCCAGTAGTATCAGGACAGCCGATAATTCACCCCTCCACTTT. Residues: CASSIRTADNSPLHF.

The V and J genes are TRBV12-3 or TRBV12-4 and TRBJ2-7; a possible D gene is TRBD2 (6 bases). Trimming pared 6 bases from V and 3 bases from J, leaving 12 bases between. CDR3 length: 13 residues. The CDR3 protein is CASRNTGSYEQYF. In nucleotides, the CDR3 is TGTGCCAGCAGAAACACCGGGAGCTACGAGCAGTACTTC.

This chain joins TRBV11-2 and TRBJ1-1; D is ambiguous. This CDR3 contains 13 residues. The germline V gene has CDR1 SGHAT and CDR2 FQNNGV. Trimming pared 5 bases from V and 6 bases from J, leaving 13 bases between. The CDR3 spells CASSPIGVAEAFF. The CDR3 DNA is TGTGCCAGCAGCCCCATAGGTGTCGCTGAAGCTTTCTTT.

The V and J genes are TRBV9 and TRBJ1-2; D unresolved. V lost 3 bases to trimming and J lost 4 bases, with 16 bases between them. Germline V gene sequence: CDR1 SGDLS, CDR2 YYNGEE. The CDR3 extends over 15 amino acids. In DNA form, the CDR3 reads TGTGCCAGCAGCGAGACCCCCAGTGGGGTCTATGGCTACACCTTC. It codes for CASSETPSGVYGYTF.

This clone was seen a handful of times. This rearrangement joins TRBV5-4 to TRBJ2-7; TRBD2 is a possible D gene (5 bases). This CDR3 contains 13 residues. V was shortened by 3 bases and J by 7 bases, with 14 bases between the two germline ends. Germline V CDR1 and CDR2: SGHNT, YYREEE (reference sequence). CDR3: CASSSWTGIEQYF. The CDR3 DNA is TGTGCCAGCAGCTCCTGGACGGGGATTGAGCAGTACTTC.

The gene calls are TRBV19 and TRBJ1-1; D is unclear. The length of the CDR3 is 14 residues. The germline V gene encodes CDR1 LNHDA and CDR2 SQIVND (reference sequence). Deletions cut 0 bases from V and 5 bases from J, with 10 bases between. The DNA for the CDR3 is TGTGCCAGTAGTATAGACTCGTTACTAACTGAAGCTTTCTTT. This sequence encodes CASSIDSLLTEAFF.

For the CDR3, the DNA is TGTGCCAGCAGCCGGACAGGGGAAACGAGCAATCAGCCCCAGCATTTT. It specifies CASSRTGETSNQPQHF. This chain uses TRBV7-2 with TRBJ1-5, with 9 bases lining up with TRBD1. The length of the CDR3 is 16 residues. Looked up from germline, CDR1 is SGHTA and CDR2 is FQGNSA. V shed 5 bases, J shed 1 base, and the junction held 6 bases outside the gene matches.

The V and J genes are TRBV6-2 or TRBV6-3 and TRBJ1-2, with 9 bases matching TRBD1. The CDR3 runs 14 residues. J was trimmed by 5 bases and V by 5 bases; bases with no gene match: 6. CDR1 MNHEY and CDR2 SVGEGT come from the germline V gene. The CDR3: CASSDGQGWYGYTF. The CDR3 DNA reads as TGTGCCAGCAGTGATGGACAGGGGTGGTATGGCTACACCTTC.